The 3 T cell receptor beta chains below come from one sample, sequenced in a study of T cells in Graves' hyperthyroidism and ophthalmopathy. What was amplified from RNA transcripts were TCR beta CDR3 regions. TCR CDR3 underwent first-round RT-PCR with the HTBI primer set. TCRdb used MiXCR to reprocess the multiplex PCR reads, holding one entry per CDR3 protein. The sample shows roughly 350,000 distinct CDR3 sequences, about 15% of them seen only once. The sample was blood. These receptors were collected from a woman in her thirties with Graves' hyperthyroidism.

The V and J genes are TRBV28 and TRBJ1-1; TRBD1 matches at 9 bases. The CDR3 covers 13 residues. The germline V gene encodes CDR1 MDHEN and CDR2 SYDVKM. V dropped 6 bases and J dropped 6; count of bases not matched to a gene: 5. The CDR3 reads CASRLQGAAEAFF. The CDR3 nucleotides are TGTGCCAGCAGGTTACAGGGGGCGGCTGAAGCTTTCTTT. Together with reference TRBV28 and TRBJ1-1, the CDR3 gives the full variable domain: DVKVTQSSRYLVKRTGEKVFLECVQDMDHENMFWYRQDPGLGLRLIYFSYDVKMKEKGDIPEGYSVSREKKERFSLILESASTNQTSMYLCASRLQGAAEAFFGQGTRLTVV.

This clonotype appeared a few times. CDR3 DNA: TGTGCCAGCAGCTTCACGGTGGAACAAGAGACCCAGTACTTC. Translating it yields CASSFTVEQETQYF. The chain links TRBV5-8 to TRBJ2-5; D is ambiguous. The CDR3 has 14 amino acids. The V gene lost 2 bases and the J gene lost 2 bases, with 10 bases spanning the gap. Germline CDR1 SGHTS, CDR2 YDEGEE.

A few counts support this clonotype. The gene calls are TRBV29-1 and TRBJ2-1; 10 bases fit TRBD2. In germline, CDR1 is SQVTM, CDR2 ANQGSEA. The CDR3 totals 15 residues. The ends lost 7 bases at V and 9 bases at J; junction bases unmatched: 15. The CDR3 nucleotides are TGCAGCGCAGGGACTAGCGCACTTACAGGGGGTGAGCAGTTCTTC. It codes for CSAGTSALTGGEQFF.